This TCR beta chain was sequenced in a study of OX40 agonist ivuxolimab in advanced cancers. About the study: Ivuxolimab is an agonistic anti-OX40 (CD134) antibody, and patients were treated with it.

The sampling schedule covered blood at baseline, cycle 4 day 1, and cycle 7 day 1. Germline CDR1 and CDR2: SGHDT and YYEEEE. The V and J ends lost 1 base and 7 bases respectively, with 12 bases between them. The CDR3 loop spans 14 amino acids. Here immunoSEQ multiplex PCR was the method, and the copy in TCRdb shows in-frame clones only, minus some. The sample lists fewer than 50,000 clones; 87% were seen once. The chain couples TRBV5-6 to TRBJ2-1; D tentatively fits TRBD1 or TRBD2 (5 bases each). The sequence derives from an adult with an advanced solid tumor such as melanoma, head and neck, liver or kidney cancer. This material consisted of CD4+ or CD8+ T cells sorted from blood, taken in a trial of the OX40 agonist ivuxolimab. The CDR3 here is CASSLQGWGNEQFF. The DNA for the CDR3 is TGTGCCAGCAGCTTGCAGGGATGGGGGAATGAGCAGTTCTTC.